The 4 T cell receptor beta chains listed next were all sequenced from one sample in a study of somatic mutations in cytotoxic T cells in rheumatoid arthritis. The repertoire was sequenced with immunoSEQ multiplex PCR; TCRdb's copy has only in-frame clones and lacks some. The sample consists of about 20,000 clones, about 68% of them appearing once. Sequencing used CD8+ T cells sorted from blood. The origin of the receptors is a man aged 55 to 70 in good health.

The rearrangement links TRBV7-9 to TRBJ2-2; D unclear. Trimming left V 7 bases short and J 1 base short, with 13 bases between. This CDR3 has 15 amino acids. Germline CDR1 reads SEHNR; CDR2 reads FQNEAQ (reference sequence). This CDR3 is CASTPRAMNTGELFF. The CDR3 DNA is TGTGCCAGCACCCCACGAGCAATGAACACCGGGGAGCTGTTTTTT.

The chain recombines TRBV19 with TRBJ2-7, with D maybe TRBD1 (6 bases). With 1 base removed from V and 6 bases from J, the gap between germline ends came to 10 bases. Germline V gene data show CDR1 as LNHDA and CDR2 as SQIVND (reference sequence). The CDR3 spans 13 residues. CDR3 sequence reads: CASSIVSRGEQYF. The CDR3 DNA reads TGTGCCAGTAGTATAGTATCCAGGGGCGAGCAGTACTTC.

Here the CDR3 DNA reads TGTGCCAGCAGCTTAATAGGAGGCACAGATACGCAGTATTTT. It codes for CASSLIGGTDTQYF. The gene calls are TRBV7-3 and TRBJ2-3; D unresolved. The CDR3 totals 14 residues. Trimming shortened V by 1 base and J by 1 base, and 6 bases separated the two germline ends. Per germline, CDR1 SGHTA and CDR2 FQGTGA.

This chain connects TRBV5-1 to TRBJ2-1; 7 bases line up with TRBD2. Trimming removed 0 bases from V and 6 bases from J; junction bases left unmatched: 6. This CDR3 spans 15 amino acids. Per germline, CDR1 SGHRS and CDR2 YFSETQ. As DNA, the CDR3 is TGCGCCAGCAGCTTGGTCTGGGAGGGCCTCAATGAGCAGTTCTTC. Amino acids: CASSLVWEGLNEQFF.